Below, 10 T cell receptor beta chains from the same sample are listed, as sequenced in a study of cytomegalovirus exposure and HLA in healthy donors (TCRdb year 2017). The protocol used for the library was the immunoSEQ multiplex PCR assay. TCRdb's version of the immuneACCESS table is confined to in-frame rearrangements and falls short of the full clone set. An unresolved V gene accounts for under half of the shortfall where checked; the remainder is of unknown origin. The sample records 100,000 to 150,000 clones, about 87% of which are singletons. The ten most abundant clones make up 1.5% to 2% of the sample. Sequencing was done on a sample of PBMCs. Source of these receptors: a young woman in good health and CMV-seronegative.

This clone appeared once. This sequence joins TRBV7-6 and TRBJ1-2, with 9 bases fitting TRBD1. Germline lookup yields CDR1 SGHVS and CDR2 FNYEAQ. J gave up 5 bases and V 5 bases, and 12 bases lay outside the gene matches. This CDR3 contains 16 residues. The CDR3 DNA sequence: TGTGCCAGCAGCCCAACAGGGGGCCAAACGGGGTATGGCTACACCTTC. It yields the protein CASSPTGGQTGYGYTF.

This chain links TRBV5-1 with TRBJ2-1, with no clear D. The ends were cut back, 1 base at V and 2 bases at J, with 4 bases in the middle. CDR1 is SGHRS and CDR2 is YFSETQ in the germline V gene. The CDR3 extends over 13 amino acids. The CDR3 DNA reads TGCGCCAGCAGCTTGTATACCTACAATGAGCAGTTCTTC. This encodes CASSLYTYNEQFF.

The rearrangement links TRBV6-5 to TRBJ2-5; 11 bases are shared with TRBD1. The CDR3 has 14 residues. The germline CDR1 and CDR2 sequences are MNHEY and SVGAGI. J was trimmed by 3 bases and V by 6 bases; bases with no gene match: 3. The DNA of the CDR3 is TGTGCCAGCAGCCGGACAGGGGGCAAAGAGACCCAGTACTTC. Its translation is CASSRTGGKETQYF.

The CDR3 sequence: CASTPFPGNTEAFF. In DNA form, the CDR3 reads TGTGCCAGCACCCCTTTCCCAGGGAACACTGAAGCTTTCTTT. The chain is built from TRBV6-6 and TRBJ1-1; D is uncertain. This CDR3 is 14 amino acids long. Germline assignment: CDR1 MNHNY and CDR2 SVGAGI (reference sequence). The V gene lost 7 bases and the J gene lost 1 base, with 13 bases spanning the gap.

The CDR3 region is CASSFNLRKREEVRHEQFF. DNA for the CDR3: TGTGCCAGCAGTTTTAATTTACGAAAGCGGGAAGAGGTCCGCCATGAGCAGTTCTTC. The chain couples TRBV27 to TRBJ2-1; 7 nucleotides agree with TRBD2. Looked up from germline, CDR1 is MNHEY and CDR2 is SMNVEV (reference sequence). With V trimmed by 3 bases and J by 8 bases, 22 bases remained unmatched. The CDR3 totals 19 residues.

This chain connects TRBV6-4 to TRBJ2-1, with D uncertain. Germline CDR1 MRHNA, CDR2 SNTAGT. The CDR3 has 16 residues. V was trimmed by 2 bases and J by 0 bases, leaving 11 bases between them. CDR3 in DNA: TGTGCCAGCAGTGACACGAGGCGGAGCTCCTACAATGAGCAGTTCTTC. Its translation: CASSDTRRSSYNEQFF.

This clone has just one count. The chain is built from TRBV18 and TRBJ1-3; D remains unclear. This CDR3 is 16 amino acids long. V lost 5 bases to trimming and J lost 0 bases, with 14 bases between them. CDR1 and CDR2 from the germline V gene are KGHSH and LQKENI. CDR3 protein: CASSVIALGSGNTIYF. The CDR3 DNA sequence: TGTGCCAGCTCAGTGATAGCCTTGGGCTCTGGAAACACCATATATTTT.

The chain carries TRBV19 and TRBJ2-1, with 8 bases that match TRBD2. Germline assignment: CDR1 LNHDA and CDR2 SQIVND (reference sequence). The CDR3 totals 16 residues. V lost 4 bases to trimming and J lost 4 bases; unmatched junction nucleotides: 9. The chain's CDR3 is CASSKAGGVSYNEQFF. Written as DNA, the CDR3 is TGTGCCAGTAGTAAGGCGGGAGGAGTTTCGTACAATGAGCAGTTCTTC.

The chain is built from TRBV28 and TRBJ2-5; D uncertain. The germline V gene has CDR1 MDHEN and CDR2 SYDVKM. V lost 6 bases to trimming and J lost 5 bases, with 7 bases between them. CDR3 length: 11 amino acids. The CDR3 loop is CASRHGETQYF. As DNA, the CDR3 is TGTGCCAGCAGACACGGGGAGACCCAGTACTTC.

The CDR3 DNA reads as TGTGCCGCCAGAGCGGGAGGGTCCTACAATGAGCAGTTCTTC. It translates to CAARAGGSYNEQFF. The V call is TRBV6-6, the J call TRBJ2-1; 10 positions match TRBD2. The CDR3 loop spans 14 amino acids. The junction had 5 bases not matched to a gene; V was cut back by 11 bases and J by 1 base. Germline-derived CDR1 and CDR2 are MNHNY and SVGAGI (reference sequence).